This TCR beta chain was captured by sequencing in a study of identical twins. The study's findings and limits: Fewer insertions were carried by abundant cord blood beta clonotypes, but none was seen in memory repertoires.

TCRdb re-called the 5' RACE reads through MiXCR, storing one row per CDR3 protein. The sample holds 550,000 to 800,000 distinct CDR3 sequences, roughly 6.6% seen once. This clonotype was seen a handful of times. Antigen specificity is unknown. The CDR3 runs 16 residues. V lost 1 base and J lost 3; bases outside the gene matches: 3. Germline V CDR1 and CDR2: SGHRS, YFSETQ. These data are also associated with another study on yellow fever vaccine responses in identical twins.

Sequencing used PBMCs. The receptor's source is a woman aged 18-29 years in good health. The chain has TRBV5-1 and TRBJ2-2; 10 nucleotides match TRBD2. The CDR3 DNA reads TGCGCCAGCAGCTTGACTAGCGGGGCCTACACCGGGGAGCTGTTTTTT. This gives the protein CASSLTSGAYTGELFF.